This record covers a single T cell receptor (beta chain). The sample belongs to a study of T cells in Graves' hyperthyroidism and ophthalmopathy. Amplification of TCR beta CDR3 regions used RNA as the template. HTBI primers drove first-round RT-PCR of the TCR CDR3. TCRdb re-analysed the multiplex PCR reads in MiXCR, keeping a single row per CDR3 protein. The table has about 840,000 distinct CDR3 sequences, around 39% seen once; the top ten hold more than 7%. Participants, patients aged 18 to 65, had newly diagnosed hyperthyroidism with a duration under 2 months. Patients having uncontrolled infection, another autoimmune disease, pregnancy or lactation were not included. The sample comprised blood. This receptor was obtained from a man younger than 35 with Graves' hyperthyroidism.

For the CDR3, the DNA is TGCAGTGCTATACCCTGGGGACAGCCATTGAACACTGAAGCTTTCTTT. Its protein product is CSAIPWGQPLNTEAFF. The chain links TRBV20-1 to TRBJ1-1; 7 bases agree with TRBD1. The CDR3 has 16 residues. After removal of 4 bases from V and 0 bases from J, the junction contained 11 bases not matched to a gene. Per the germline V gene, CDR1 is DFQATT and CDR2 is SNEGSKA (reference sequence).